These 7 T cell receptor beta chains came from one sample sequenced in a study of cytomegalovirus exposure and HLA in healthy donors. The PCR contained 60 Vbeta and 13 Jbeta primers. Libraries were prepared by immunoSEQ multiplex PCR; TCRdb keeps only in-frame clonotypes and omits some of them. Seen here are 100,000 to 150,000 clones, roughly 84% observed once, and the top ten hold about 1.5%. Sequencing was performed on PBMCs. All receptors come from a boy younger than 18 in good health and CMV-seronegative.

The chain recombines TRBV6-5 with TRBJ2-7; 9 bases agree with TRBD1. Trimming cost V 8 bases and J 5 bases; bases outside gene matches: 10. CDR3 length: 14 residues. Per germline, CDR1 MNHEY and CDR2 SVGAGI. In DNA, the CDR3 is TGTGCCAGCGCAGCCGGGACAGGGCGGAACGAGCAGTACTTC. This translates into CASAAGTGRNEQYF.

Points on this clone: The sample contains more than one DNA sequence encoding this CDR3. The rearrangement uses TRBV27 and TRBJ1-5; D might be TRBD1 (5 bases). The CDR3 consists of 13 residues. CDR1 and CDR2 (germline): MNHEY, SMNVEV (reference sequence). V was pared by 3 bases and J by 6 bases, with 9 bases between. The CDR3 DNA is TGTGCCAGCAGTTTGGGGGGGGGTCAGCCCCAGCATTTT. Amino acids: CASSLGGGQPQHF.

This clone has just a few counts. V usage is TRBV19 and J usage is TRBJ1-1, with D perhaps TRBD1 (5 bases). This CDR3 contains 14 residues. Trimming removed 5 bases from V and 1 base from J, with 11 bases in between. Germline V gene lookup returns CDR1 LNHDA and CDR2 SQIVND (reference sequence). The CDR3 region is CASSFGQRNTEAFF. The CDR3 DNA is TGTGCCAGTAGTTTCGGACAACGGAACACTGAAGCTTTCTTT.

The chain uses TRBV7-2 and TRBJ2-7; TRBD2 matches at 9 bases. The V and J ends lost 5 bases and 2 bases, in that order; junction bases with no gene match: 10. Germline lookup yields CDR1 SGHTA and CDR2 FQGNSA. The CDR3 sequence is 16 residues long. The CDR3 region is CASSPDLAGATYEQYF. The CDR3 DNA sequence: TGTGCCAGCAGCCCAGACTTAGCGGGAGCCACCTACGAGCAGTACTTC.

The chain is built from TRBV30 and TRBJ2-1; 7 positions match TRBD2. The ends lost 2 bases at V and 6 bases at J; junction bases unmatched: 7. The CDR3 totals 14 residues. Germline assignment: CDR1 GTSNPN and CDR2 SVGIG (reference sequence). CDR3: CAWSWGGIFNEQFF. The DNA for the CDR3 is TGTGCCTGGAGTTGGGGGGGAATCTTCAATGAGCAGTTCTTC.

This sequence joins TRBV9 and TRBJ1-2; TRBD1 is a possible D gene (5 bases). V was trimmed by 3 bases and J by 4 bases, leaving 13 bases between them. Germline CDR1 reads SGDLS; CDR2 reads YYNGEE. The CDR3 extends over 14 amino acids. CDR3 sequence: CASSASDTPYGYTF. The DNA of the CDR3 is TGTGCCAGCAGCGCATCGGACACTCCCTATGGCTACACCTTC. Full variable domain (outside the CDR3, taken from reference TRBV9 and TRBJ1-2): DSGVTQTPKHLITATGQRVTLRCSPRSGDLSVYWYQQSLDQGLQFLIQYYNGEERAKGNILERFSAQQFPDLHSELNLSSLELGDSALYFCASSASDTPYGYTFGSGTRLTVV.

The J gene is TRBJ1-2, the V gene TRBV27; tentative D call: TRBD1 (6 bases). Looked up from germline, CDR1 is MNHEY and CDR2 is SMNVEV (reference sequence). CDR3 length: 14 amino acids. Trimming removed 7 bases from V and 7 bases from J, with 19 bases in between. For the CDR3, the DNA is TGTGCCAGCACCCGAGCTGGGGGCGTAGGTGGCTACACCTTC. Protein sequence: CASTRAGGVGGYTF.